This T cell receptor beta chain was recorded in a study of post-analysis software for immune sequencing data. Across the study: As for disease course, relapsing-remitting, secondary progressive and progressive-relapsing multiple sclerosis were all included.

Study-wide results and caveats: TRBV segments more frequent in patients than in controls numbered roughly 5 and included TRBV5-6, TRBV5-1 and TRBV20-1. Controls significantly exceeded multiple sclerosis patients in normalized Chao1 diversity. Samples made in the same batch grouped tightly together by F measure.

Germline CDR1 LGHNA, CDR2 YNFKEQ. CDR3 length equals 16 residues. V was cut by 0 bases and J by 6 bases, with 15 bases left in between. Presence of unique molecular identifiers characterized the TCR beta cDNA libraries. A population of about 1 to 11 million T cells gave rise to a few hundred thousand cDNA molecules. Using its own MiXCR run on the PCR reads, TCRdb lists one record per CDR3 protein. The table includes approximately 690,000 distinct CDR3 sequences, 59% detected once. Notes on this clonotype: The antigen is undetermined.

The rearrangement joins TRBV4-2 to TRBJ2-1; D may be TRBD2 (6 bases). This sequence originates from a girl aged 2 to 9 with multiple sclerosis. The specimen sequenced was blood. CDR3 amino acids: CASSQDGGSQGNEQFF. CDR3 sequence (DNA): TGTGCCAGCAGCCAAGATGGGGGGTCTCAGGGCAATGAGCAGTTCTTC.